A single sample gave rise to the 12 T cell receptor beta chains below, sequenced in a study of cytomegalovirus exposure and HLA in healthy donors. PCR used 60 Vbeta primers and 13 Jbeta primers. Here immunoSEQ multiplex PCR was the method, and the copy in TCRdb shows in-frame clones only, minus some. Here the sample spans over 150,000 clones, around 79% being singletons. The sample consisted of PBMCs. These receptors came from a woman younger than 30 in good health and CMV-seronegative.

This clone was counted once. The chain carries TRBV30 and TRBJ1-2; 11 bases match TRBD1. With V trimmed by 2 bases and J by 8 bases, 7 bases remained unmatched. The CDR3 has 14 amino acids. The germline gives CDR1 GTSNPN, CDR2 SVGIG (reference sequence). CDR3 in amino acids: CAWSPSDRGPGYTF. The CDR3 nucleotides read TGTGCCTGGAGTCCCTCGGACAGGGGGCCCGGCTACACCTTC.

This rearrangement joins TRBV16 to TRBJ1-1; 9 bases map to TRBD1. Germline trimming cut 3 bases from V and 3 bases from J; bases unmatched to any gene: 8. This CDR3 has 16 amino acids. CDR1 KGHSY and CDR2 FQNENV come from the germline V gene. CDR3 DNA sequence: TGTGCCAGCAGCCACTCCGGGACAGGGTTCGACACTGAAGCTTTCTTT. It yields the protein CASSHSGTGFDTEAFF.

This chain joins TRBV7-2 and TRBJ2-7; TRBD2 matches 9 bases. The CDR3 consists of 13 residues. Germline CDR1 is SGHTA and CDR2 is FQGNSA. V shed 1 base, J shed 9 bases, and the junction held 4 bases outside the gene matches. CDR3 nucleotide sequence: TGTGCCAGCAGCTTAGAAATAGCGGGAGTGCAGTACTTC. This sequence encodes CASSLEIAGVQYF.

This clone was detected only a few times. The J gene is TRBJ1-5, the V gene TRBV15; D may be TRBD1 (6 bases). In germline, CDR1 is LNHNV, CDR2 YYDKDF (reference sequence). The CDR3 consists of 14 residues. Deletions cut 9 bases from V and 3 bases from J, with 15 bases between. CDR3 bases: TGTGCCACTGCTCGGACAGAAAACAATCAGCCCCAGCATTTT. Translated: CATARTENNQPQHF.

This sequence joins TRBV7-9 and TRBJ2-7; a weak D match, TRBD1 (6 bases). The CDR3 loop spans 13 amino acids. Trimming pared 2 bases from V and 9 bases from J, leaving 14 bases between. CDR1 and CDR2 (germline): SEHNR, FQNEAQ (reference sequence). The CDR3 DNA reads as TGTGCCAGCAGCTTATTTGAAAGGGGGTTGCAGTACTTC. Its protein is CASSLFERGLQYF.

The chain has TRBV5-4 and TRBJ1-2; 11 positions match TRBD1. CDR1 and CDR2 (germline): SGHNT, YYREEE (reference sequence). The V segment lost 4 bases and the J segment 7 bases; nucleotides outside the gene matches: 9. The CDR3 length is 15 residues. The CDR3 sequence is CASSNWDRGISGYTF. CDR3 bases: TGTGCCAGCAGCAACTGGGACAGGGGGATCTCTGGCTACACCTTC.

The rearrangement uses TRBV7-6 and TRBJ1-2; a possible D gene is TRBD1 (6 bases). CDR1 and CDR2 (germline): SGHVS, FNYEAQ. The CDR3 length is 15 residues. V lost 0 bases to trimming and J lost 7 bases, with 15 bases between them. The CDR3 DNA is TGTGCCAGCAGCTTAGCTGCAGGGGCCCAGGGTGGCTACACCTTC. Protein: CASSLAAGAQGGYTF. The entire variable domain, with the rest obtained from reference TRBV7-6 and TRBJ1-2, is as follows: GAGVSQSPRYKVTKRGQDVALRCDPISGHVSLYWYRQALGQGPEFLTYFNYEAQQDKSGLPNDRFSAERPEGSISTLTIQRTEQRDSAMYRCASSLAAGAQGGYTFGSGTRLTVV.

This chain links TRBV27 with TRBJ1-4; maybe TRBD1 (6 bases). Germline V gene data show CDR1 as MNHEY and CDR2 as SMNVEV (reference sequence). CDR3 length: 18 residues. Trimming stripped 6 bases from V and 7 bases from J, with 27 bases between. CDR3 sequence (DNA): TGTGCCAGCAGCCTACACTTTCCCTACAGGGCAGGGAGTGAAAAACTGTTTTTT. This sequence encodes CASSLHFPYRAGSEKLFF.

This clone was recorded a few times. The rearrangement joins TRBV5-6 to TRBJ2-7; D may be TRBD1 (5 bases). The germline V gene encodes CDR1 SGHDT and CDR2 YYEEEE. The CDR3 covers 13 residues. V dropped 1 base and J dropped 4 bases, with 9 bases sitting between them. CDR3 in DNA: TGTGCCAGCAGCTTGTTAGGGGCGTACGAGCAGTACTTC. The encoded protein is CASSLLGAYEQYF.

The chain couples TRBV19 to TRBJ2-3, with D unclear. CDR3 length equals 15 residues. V lost 6 bases and J lost 4, with 17 bases in between. Per the germline V gene, CDR1 is LNHDA and CDR2 is SQIVND (reference sequence). Written as DNA, the CDR3 is TGTGCCAGTAGGTCCAAACCGGGTGTACCAGATACGCAGTATTTT. It specifies CASRSKPGVPDTQYF.

This rearrangement joins TRBV5-6 to TRBJ2-1; 9 nucleotides line up with TRBD2. V gave up 3 bases and J gave up 6 bases; unmatched junction bases: 1. The CDR3 is 13 residues long. From germline, CDR1 is SGHDT and CDR2 YYEEEE. CDR3: CASSSTSGNEQFF. The CDR3 DNA sequence: TGTGCCAGCAGCTCGACTAGCGGCAATGAGCAGTTCTTC.

The chain has TRBV29-1 and TRBJ2-7; D possibly corresponds to TRBD2 (6 bases). The germline V gene has CDR1 SQVTM and CDR2 ANQGSEA. The CDR3 covers 13 residues. V lost 7 bases and J 4 bases, leaving 17 bases between the germline ends. CDR3: CSAGGMGLYEQYF. Written as DNA, the CDR3 is TGCAGCGCCGGAGGGATGGGGCTATACGAGCAGTACTTC.